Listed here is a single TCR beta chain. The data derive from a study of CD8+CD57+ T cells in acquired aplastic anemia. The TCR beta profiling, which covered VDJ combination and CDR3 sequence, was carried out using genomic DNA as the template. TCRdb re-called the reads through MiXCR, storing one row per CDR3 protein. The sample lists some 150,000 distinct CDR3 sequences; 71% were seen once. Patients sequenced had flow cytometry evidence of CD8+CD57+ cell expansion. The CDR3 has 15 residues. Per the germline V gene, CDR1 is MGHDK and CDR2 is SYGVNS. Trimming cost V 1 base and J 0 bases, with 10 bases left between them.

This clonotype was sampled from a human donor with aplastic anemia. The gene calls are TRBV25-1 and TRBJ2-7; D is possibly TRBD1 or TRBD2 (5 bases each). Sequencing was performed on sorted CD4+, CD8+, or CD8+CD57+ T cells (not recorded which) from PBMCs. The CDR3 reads CASSELGDSSYEQYF. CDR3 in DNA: TGTGCCAGCAGTGAATTGGGGGATAGCTCCTACGAGCAGTACTTC.